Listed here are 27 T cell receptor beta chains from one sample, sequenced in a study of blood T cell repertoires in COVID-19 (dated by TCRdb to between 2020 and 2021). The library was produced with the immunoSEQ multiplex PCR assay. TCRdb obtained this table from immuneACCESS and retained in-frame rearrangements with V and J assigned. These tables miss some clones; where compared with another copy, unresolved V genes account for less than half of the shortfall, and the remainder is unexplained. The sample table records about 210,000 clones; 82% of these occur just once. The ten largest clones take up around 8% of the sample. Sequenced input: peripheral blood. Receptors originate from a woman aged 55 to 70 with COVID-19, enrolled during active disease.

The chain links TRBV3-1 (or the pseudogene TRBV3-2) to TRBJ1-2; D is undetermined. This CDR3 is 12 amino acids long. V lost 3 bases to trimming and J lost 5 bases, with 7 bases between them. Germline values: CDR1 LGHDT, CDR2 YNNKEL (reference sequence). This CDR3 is CASSHASYGYTF. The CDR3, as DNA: TGTGCCAGCAGCCACGCGAGTTATGGCTACACCTTC.

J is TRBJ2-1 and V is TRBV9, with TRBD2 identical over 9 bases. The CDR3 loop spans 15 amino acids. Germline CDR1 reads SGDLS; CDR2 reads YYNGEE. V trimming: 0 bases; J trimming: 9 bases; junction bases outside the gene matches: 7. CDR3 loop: CASSVVLAGAGEQFF. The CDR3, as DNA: TGTGCCAGCAGCGTAGTATTAGCGGGAGCGGGTGAGCAGTTCTTC.

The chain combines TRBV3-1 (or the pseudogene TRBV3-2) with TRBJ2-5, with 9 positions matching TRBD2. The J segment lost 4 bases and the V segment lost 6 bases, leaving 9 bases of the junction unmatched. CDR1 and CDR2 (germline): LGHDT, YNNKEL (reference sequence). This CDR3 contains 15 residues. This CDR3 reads CASRRAGGPLETQYF. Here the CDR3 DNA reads TGTGCCAGCAGGCGCGCGGGGGGGCCCTTAGAGACCCAGTACTTC.

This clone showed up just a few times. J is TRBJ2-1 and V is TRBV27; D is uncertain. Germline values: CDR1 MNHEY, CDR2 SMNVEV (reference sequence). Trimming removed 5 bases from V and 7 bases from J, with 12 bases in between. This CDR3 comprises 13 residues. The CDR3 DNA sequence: TGTGCCAGCAGTCCCGACTTCCATAATGAGCAGTTCTTC. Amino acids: CASSPDFHNEQFF.

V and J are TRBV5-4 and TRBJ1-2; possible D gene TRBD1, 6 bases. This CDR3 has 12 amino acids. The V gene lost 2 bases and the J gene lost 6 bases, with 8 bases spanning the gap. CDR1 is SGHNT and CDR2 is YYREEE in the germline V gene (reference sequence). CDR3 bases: TGTGCCAGCAGCTTACGACAGGATGGCTACACCTTC. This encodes CASSLRQDGYTF.

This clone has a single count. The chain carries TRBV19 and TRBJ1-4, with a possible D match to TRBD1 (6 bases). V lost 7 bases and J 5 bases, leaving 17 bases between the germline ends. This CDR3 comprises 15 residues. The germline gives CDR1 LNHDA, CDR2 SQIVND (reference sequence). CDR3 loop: CASNPGGGRNEKLFF. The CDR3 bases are TGTGCCAGTAACCCCGGGGGGGGCAGGAATGAAAAACTGTTTTTT.

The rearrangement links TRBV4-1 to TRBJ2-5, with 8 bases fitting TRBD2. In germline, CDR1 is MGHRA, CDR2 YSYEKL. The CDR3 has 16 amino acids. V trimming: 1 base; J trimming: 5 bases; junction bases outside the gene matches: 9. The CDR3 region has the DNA TGCGCCAGCAGCCAAGTACTCACGGGGGGGAGTGAGACCCAGTACTTC. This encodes CASSQVLTGGSETQYF.

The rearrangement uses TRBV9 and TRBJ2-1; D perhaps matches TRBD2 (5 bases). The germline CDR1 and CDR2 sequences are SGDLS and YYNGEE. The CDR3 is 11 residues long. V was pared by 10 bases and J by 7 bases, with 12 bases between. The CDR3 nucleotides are TGTGCCCCCCAGAGGGAAAATGAGCAGTTCTTC. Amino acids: CAPQRENEQFF.

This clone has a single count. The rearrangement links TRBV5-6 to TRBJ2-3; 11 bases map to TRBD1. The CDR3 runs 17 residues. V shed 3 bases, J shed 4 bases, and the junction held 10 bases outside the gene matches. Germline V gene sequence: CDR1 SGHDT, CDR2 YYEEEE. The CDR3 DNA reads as TGTGCCAGCAGCTCGTTAGGGGGACAGGGGGTTGCAGATACGCAGTATTTT. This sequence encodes CASSSLGGQGVADTQYF.

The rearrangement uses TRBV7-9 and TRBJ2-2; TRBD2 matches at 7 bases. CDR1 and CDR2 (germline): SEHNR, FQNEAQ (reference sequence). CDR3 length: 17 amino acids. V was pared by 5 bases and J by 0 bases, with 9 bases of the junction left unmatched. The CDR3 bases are TGTGCCAGCAGCCCTCGGGCAGCGGGGACGAACACCGGGGAGCTGTTTTTT. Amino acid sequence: CASSPRAAGTNTGELFF.

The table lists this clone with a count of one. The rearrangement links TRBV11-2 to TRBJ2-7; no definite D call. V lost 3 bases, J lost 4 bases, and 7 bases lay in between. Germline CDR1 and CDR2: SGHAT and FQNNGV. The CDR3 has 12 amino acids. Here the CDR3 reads CASSFSGYEQYF. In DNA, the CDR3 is TGTGCCAGCAGCTTTTCCGGGTACGAGCAGTACTTC.

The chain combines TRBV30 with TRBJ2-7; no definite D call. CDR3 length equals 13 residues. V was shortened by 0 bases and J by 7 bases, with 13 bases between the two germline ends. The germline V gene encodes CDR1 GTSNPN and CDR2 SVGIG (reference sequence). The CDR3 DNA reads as TGTGCCTGGAGTGTAGCTGTACTGAGGGAGCAGTACTTC. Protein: CAWSVAVLREQYF.

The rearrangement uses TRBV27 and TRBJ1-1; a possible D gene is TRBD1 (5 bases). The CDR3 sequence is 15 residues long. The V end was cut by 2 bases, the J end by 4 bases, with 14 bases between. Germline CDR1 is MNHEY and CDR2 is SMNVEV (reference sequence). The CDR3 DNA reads TGTGCCAGCAGTTTAAGGGTAAGGGGAGGCACTGAAGCTTTCTTT. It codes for CASSLRVRGGTEAFF.

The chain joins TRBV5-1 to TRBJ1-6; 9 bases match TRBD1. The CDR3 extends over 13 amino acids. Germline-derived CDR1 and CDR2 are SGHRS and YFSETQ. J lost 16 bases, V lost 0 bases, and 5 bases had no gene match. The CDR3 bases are TGCGCCAGCAGCTTGGGGGGACAGGGCGTACTCCACTTT. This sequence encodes CASSLGGQGVLHF.

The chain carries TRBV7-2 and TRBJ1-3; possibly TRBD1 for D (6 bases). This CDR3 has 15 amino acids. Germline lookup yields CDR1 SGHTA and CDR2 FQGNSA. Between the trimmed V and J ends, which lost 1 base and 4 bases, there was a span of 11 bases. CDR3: CASSLVGTYGNTIYF. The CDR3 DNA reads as TGTGCCAGCAGCTTAGTGGGGACATACGGAAACACCATATATTTT.

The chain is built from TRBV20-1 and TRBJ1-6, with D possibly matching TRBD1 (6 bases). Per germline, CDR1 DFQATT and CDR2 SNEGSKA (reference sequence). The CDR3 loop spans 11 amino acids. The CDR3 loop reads CRPGGGLTLHF. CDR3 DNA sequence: TGCAGGCCGGGGGGCGGGTTGACCCTCCACTTT.

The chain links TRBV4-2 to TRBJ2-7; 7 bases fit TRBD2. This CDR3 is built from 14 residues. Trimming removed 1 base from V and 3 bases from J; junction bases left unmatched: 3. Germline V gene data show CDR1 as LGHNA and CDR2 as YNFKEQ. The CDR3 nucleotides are TGTGCCAGCAGCCAAGTGGGAGGGAACTACGAGCAGTACTTC. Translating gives CASSQVGGNYEQYF.

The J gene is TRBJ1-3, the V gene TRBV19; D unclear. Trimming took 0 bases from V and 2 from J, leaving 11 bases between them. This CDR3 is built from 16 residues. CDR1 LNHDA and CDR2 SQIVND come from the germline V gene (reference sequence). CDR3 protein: CASSIDSAGAGNTIYF. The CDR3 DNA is TGTGCCAGTAGTATAGATTCGGCCGGAGCTGGAAACACCATATATTTT.

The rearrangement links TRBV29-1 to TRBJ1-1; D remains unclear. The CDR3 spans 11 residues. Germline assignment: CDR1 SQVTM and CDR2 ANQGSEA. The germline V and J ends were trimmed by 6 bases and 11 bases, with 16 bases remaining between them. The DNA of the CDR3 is TGCAGCGTCGTGACAACCTTGTCGGCTTTCTTT. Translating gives CSVVTTLSAFF.

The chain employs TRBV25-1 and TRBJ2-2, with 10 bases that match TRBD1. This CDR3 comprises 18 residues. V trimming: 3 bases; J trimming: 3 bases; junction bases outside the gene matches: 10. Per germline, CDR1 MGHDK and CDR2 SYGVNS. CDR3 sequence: CASSDRQGAKVYTGELFF. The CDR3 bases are TGTGCCAGCAGTGATAGACAGGGGGCCAAGGTATACACCGGGGAGCTGTTTTTT.

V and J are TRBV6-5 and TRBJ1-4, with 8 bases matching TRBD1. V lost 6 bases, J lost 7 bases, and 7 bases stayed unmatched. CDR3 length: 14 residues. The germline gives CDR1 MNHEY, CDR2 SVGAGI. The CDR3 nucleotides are TGTGCCAGCAGGGATTCAGGGGGCGGTGAAAAACTGTTTTTT. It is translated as CASRDSGGGEKLFF.

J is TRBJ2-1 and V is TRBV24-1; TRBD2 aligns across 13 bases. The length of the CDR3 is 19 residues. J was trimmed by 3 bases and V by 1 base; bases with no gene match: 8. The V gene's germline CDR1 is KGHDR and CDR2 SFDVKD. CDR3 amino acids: CATSDFGTSGDQNYNEQFF. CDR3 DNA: TGTGCCACCAGTGATTTCGGGACTAGCGGGGACCAAAACTACAATGAGCAGTTCTTC.

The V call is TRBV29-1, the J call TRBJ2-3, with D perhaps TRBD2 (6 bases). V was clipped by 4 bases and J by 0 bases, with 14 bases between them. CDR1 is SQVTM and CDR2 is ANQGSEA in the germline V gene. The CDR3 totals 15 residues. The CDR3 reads CSVAQAGTSTDTQYF. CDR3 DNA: TGCAGCGTTGCACAGGCGGGGACTAGCACAGATACGCAGTATTTT.

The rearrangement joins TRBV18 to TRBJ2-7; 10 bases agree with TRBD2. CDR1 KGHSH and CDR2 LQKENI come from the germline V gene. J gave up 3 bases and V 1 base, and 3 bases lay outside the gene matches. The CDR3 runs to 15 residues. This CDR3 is CASSPRLAGSYEQYF. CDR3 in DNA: TGTGCCAGCTCACCACGACTAGCGGGCAGCTACGAGCAGTACTTC.

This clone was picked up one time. The CDR3 sequence is CASSRLRDTGELFF. The CDR3 DNA reads as TGCGCCAGCAGTAGACTCAGGGACACCGGGGAGCTGTTTTTT. The chain is built from TRBV10-2 and TRBJ2-2; D is possibly TRBD1 (5 bases). Trimming pared 5 bases from V and 3 bases from J, leaving 10 bases between. The length of the CDR3 is 14 residues. From germline, CDR1 is WSHSY and CDR2 SAAADI.

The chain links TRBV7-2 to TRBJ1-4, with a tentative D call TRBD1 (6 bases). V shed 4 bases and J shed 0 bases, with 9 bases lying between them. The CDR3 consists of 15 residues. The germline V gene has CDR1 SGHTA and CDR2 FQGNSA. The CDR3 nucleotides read TGTGCCAGCAGCTCCGGACAGACAACTAATGAAAAACTGTTTTTT. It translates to CASSSGQTTNEKLFF.

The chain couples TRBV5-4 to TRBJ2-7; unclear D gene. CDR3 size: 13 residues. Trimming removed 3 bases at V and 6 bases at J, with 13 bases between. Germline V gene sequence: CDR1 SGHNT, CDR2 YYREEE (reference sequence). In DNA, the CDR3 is TGTGCCAGCAGCTCTAACTACGACCGCGAGCAGTACTTC. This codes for CASSSNYDREQYF.